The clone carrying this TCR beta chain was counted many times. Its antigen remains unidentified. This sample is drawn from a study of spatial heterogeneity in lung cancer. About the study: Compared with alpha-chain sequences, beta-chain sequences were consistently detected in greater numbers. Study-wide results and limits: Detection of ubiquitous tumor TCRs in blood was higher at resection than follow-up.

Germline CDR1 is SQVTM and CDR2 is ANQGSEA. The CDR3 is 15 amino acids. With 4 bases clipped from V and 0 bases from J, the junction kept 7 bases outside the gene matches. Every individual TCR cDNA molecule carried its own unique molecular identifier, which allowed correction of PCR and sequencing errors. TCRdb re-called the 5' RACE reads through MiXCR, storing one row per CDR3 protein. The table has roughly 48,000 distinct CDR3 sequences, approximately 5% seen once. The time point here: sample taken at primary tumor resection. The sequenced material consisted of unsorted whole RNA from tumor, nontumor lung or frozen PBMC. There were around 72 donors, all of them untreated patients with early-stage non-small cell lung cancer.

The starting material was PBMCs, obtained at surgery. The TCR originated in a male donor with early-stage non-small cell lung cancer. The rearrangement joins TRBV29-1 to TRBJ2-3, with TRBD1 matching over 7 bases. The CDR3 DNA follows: TGCAGCGTTGTACTGGCGGACAGGAGCACAGATACGCAGTATTTT. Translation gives CSVVLADRSTDTQYF.